The rows below give T cell receptor beta chains drawn from one sample of a study of blood T cell repertoires in COVID-19. The assay was immunoSEQ multiplex PCR, and TCRdb's table has in-frame clones only and misses some. The sample lists around 250,000 clones; 86% were seen once. Sequenced sample: PBMCs or T cells enriched from blood (not recorded which). Receptors were obtained from a woman in her 50s who had recovered from COVID-19. CDR3s include the opening cysteine and the closing phenylalanine or tryptophan. The D gene is left open where the match is weak. Clone sizes are given selectively: once, few, many, or a class where the clone is expanded.

>NA|TRBJ1-4|NA|TRBV5-1
TGCGCCAGCAGCTCCTACAGGGTAAGTAATGAAAAACTGTTTTTT
CASSSYRVSNEKLFF
>NA|TRBJ2-7|TRBD2|TRBV9
TGTGCCAGCAGCGGGTATAGCGGGAGCCACTCCTACGAGCAGTACTTC
CASSGYSGSHSYEQYF
>NA|TRBJ1-5|TRBD1|TRBV24-1
TGTGCCACCAGTGAGGGAGGACAGGGCAATCAGCCCCAGCATTTT
CATSEGGQGNQPQHF
>NA|TRBJ1-6|NA|TRBV7-2
TGTGCCAGCAGCTTAGCGCGGAATTCACCCCTCCACTTT
CASSLARNSPLHF
>NA|TRBJ1-4|NA|TRBV11-2
TGTGCCAGCAGCATTACGGGGGGGGCGAATGAAAAACTGTTTTTT
CASSITGGANEKLFF
>NA|TRBJ2-2|NA|TRBV7-8
TGTGCCAGCAGCTTAGGGTGGGAGGCCGGGGAGCTGTTTTTT
CASSLGWEAGELFF
>NA|TRBJ2-1|NA|TRBV9
TGTGCCAGCAGCCCACAGGCTACTGGGCTGGCTGAGCAGTTCTTC
CASSPQATGLAEQFF
>NA|TRBJ1-1|NA|TRBV4-3
TGCGCCAGCAGCCGGGACATTGCGGTCCCCTCTGAAGCTTTCTTT
CASSRDIAVPSEAFF
>NA|TRBJ1-2|NA|TRBV5-8
TGTGCCAGCAGCTTGATCTCAGAACCCTATGGCTACACCTTC
CASSLISEPYGYTF
>NA|TRBJ2-2|TRBD2|TRBV4-3
TGCGCCAGCAGCCAAGGGGCCGCGACTAGCGTTAACACCGGGGAGCTGTTTTTT
CASSQGAATSVNTGELFF
>NA|TRBJ2-7|TRBD1|TRBV9
TGTGCCAGCAGCCCATCGACAGGGGGCTTCTACGAGCAGTACTTC
CASSPSTGGFYEQYF
>few|TRBJ2-2|NA|TRBV6-5
TGTGCCAGCCGCGTGCCCGGGGACACCGGGGAGCTGTTTTTT
CASRVPGDTGELFF
>NA|TRBJ1-1|NA|TRBV27
TGTGCCAGCAGTTCGGCCCCGACACCTAACACTGAAGCTTTCTTT
CASSSAPTPNTEAFF
>NA|TRBJ1-1|TRBD1|TRBV5-1
TGCGCCAGCAGCGACGGACAGGGGCTTGAAGCTTTCTTT
CASSDGQGLEAFF
>NA|TRBJ1-1|NA|TRBV7-9
TGTGCCAGCAGGTGGGAGGGTCCTGAAGCTTTCTTT
CASRWEGPEAFF
>NA|TRBJ1-4|NA|TRBV6-5
TGTGCCAGCAGTAGGAGGGGAACTAATGAAAAACTGTTTTTT
CASSRRGTNEKLFF
>NA|TRBJ2-7|NA|TRBV4-3
TGCGCCAGCAGCCAGTGGACAGCCTACGAGCAGTACTTC
CASSQWTAYEQYF
>NA|TRBJ2-1|TRBD2|TRBV5-1
TGCGCCAGCAGCTCAACCCTCACTAGCGGGCTCTACAATGAGCAGTTCTTC
CASSSTLTSGLYNEQFF
>NA|TRBJ2-5|TRBD1|TRBV5-5
TGTGCCAGCAGCACAGGACAGGGAGTGGGGCAAGAGACCCAGTACTTC
CASSTGQGVGQETQYF
>NA|TRBJ1-4|TRBD1|TRBV27
TGTGCCAGCAGGCCCGACAGGGCCCTTCATGAAAAACTGTTTTTT
CASRPDRALHEKLFF
>NA|TRBJ2-7|NA|TRBV4-1
TGCGCCAGCAGCCGAGTTGTGGCCGGGGCGGGACCCTACGAGCAGTACTTC
CASSRVVAGAGPYEQYF
>NA|TRBJ2-3|TRBD2|TRBV6-1
TGTGCCAGCAGTGATTATCCAGCGGGGCGAAAGAGCACAGATACGCAGTATTTT
CASSDYPAGRKSTDTQYF
>NA|TRBJ1-1|NA|TRBV28
TGTGCCAGCAGTTTAACGGGGGTGGAAGCTTTCTTT
CASSLTGVEAFF
>NA|TRBJ2-1|TRBD2|TRBV7-3
TGTGCCAGCAGCCGCCGAGGGGGGACTAGCGGATACAATGAGCAGTTCTTC
CASSRRGGTSGYNEQFF
>NA|TRBJ1-6|TRBD1|TRBV7-9
TGTGCCGGGGGTATCGGGACAGGGGCACTCTATAATTCACCCCTCCACTTT
CAGGIGTGALYNSPLHF
>NA|TRBJ1-1|NA|TRBV11-2
TGTGCCTCCGGAGGCGGGGGGGCGAGCTCTGAAGCTTTCTTT
CASGGGGASSEAFF
>NA|TRBJ2-7|NA|TRBV5-4
TGTGCCAGCAGCTTGGATCCGACAATGAGCTCCTACGAGCAGTACTTC
CASSLDPTMSSYEQYF
>NA|TRBJ2-3|NA|TRBV9
TGTGCCAGCAGCGTAGGGCCAGGTGGCACAGATACGCAGTATTTT
CASSVGPGGTDTQYF
>NA|TRBJ1-1|NA|TRBV5-6
TGTGCCAGCAGCTTGCGAGGCAGTGAAGCTTTCTTT
CASSLRGSEAFF
>NA|TRBJ1-3|NA|TRBV2
TGTGCCAGCAGTGTGACATCATCTGGAAACACCATATATTTT
CASSVTSSGNTIYF
>NA|TRBJ2-3|TRBD2|TRBV11-2
TGTGCCAGCAGCTTATGGGGGGGGGCAGATACGCAGTATTTT
CASSLWGGADTQYF
>NA|TRBJ1-3|NA|TRBV7-2
TGTGCCAGCAGCCGGTCCGCCAGTGGGGCGCGAGCTGGAAACACCATATATTTT
CASSRSASGARAGNTIYF
>NA|TRBJ2-7|TRBD1|TRBV29-1
TGCAGCGTTGAAGGTGCGACAGGGCTACCCTACGAGCAGTACTTC
CSVEGATGLPYEQYF
>NA|TRBJ2-7|TRBD1|TRBV7-6
TGTGCCAGCAGCTTAGATGGGGACAGGGGGTACGAGCAGTACTTC
CASSLDGDRGYEQYF
>NA|TRBJ2-7|TRBD2|TRBV19
TGTGCCAGTACCCCCTTTGGGACTAGACCGTCACCGCACTCCTACGAGCAGTACTTC
CASTPFGTRPSPHSYEQYF
>NA|TRBJ2-3|NA|TRBV4-1
TGCGCCAGCAGCCAACCCGGGTCGAACGTTCAGGATACGCAGTATTTT
CASSQPGSNVQDTQYF
>few|TRBJ2-1|NA|TRBV27
TGTGCCAGCCAGGGATCCAACTACAATGAGCAGTTCTTC
CASQGSNYNEQFF
>NA|TRBJ1-6|NA|TRBV28
TGTGCCAGCAGTTCAGGGCAGGGGAATTCACCCCTCCACTTT
CASSSGQGNSPLHF
>NA|TRBJ2-3|NA|TRBV5-4
TGTGCCAGCAGCGCGGGACAGACCACAGATACGCAGTATTTT
CASSAGQTTDTQYF
>NA|TRBJ1-6|NA|TRBV11-2
TGTGCCAGCAGCTTAGATTTAAGGGGAGGTTCACCCCTCCACTTT
CASSLDLRGGSPLHF
>NA|TRBJ2-1|NA|TRBV28
TGTGCCAGCAGTTCCCAGGTCGGTGAGCAGTTCTTC
CASSSQVGEQFF
>once|TRBJ1-1|NA|TRBV6-4
TGTGCCAGCAGCCGCGATGGTTTGACTGAAGCTTTCTTT
CASSRDGLTEAFF
>NA|TRBJ2-1|TRBD1|TRBV4-3
TGCGCCAGCAGCCTGGGAGTACAGGGGGCGGATGAGCAGTTCTTC
CASSLGVQGADEQFF
>NA|TRBJ2-5|TRBD2|TRBV11-2
TGTGCCAGCAGCTTCGGTAGCGGGGGGACCCAAGAGACCCAGTACTTC
CASSFGSGGTQETQYF
>NA|TRBJ2-4|NA|TRBV30
TGTGCCTGGGCCGAAGGGAGGGGGAACATTCAGTACTTC
CAWAEGRGNIQYF
>NA|TRBJ2-1|TRBD2|TRBV9
TGTGCCAGCAGCGTAAATAGCGGGGGGGCCTACAATGAGCAGTTCTTC
CASSVNSGGAYNEQFF
>NA|TRBJ2-5|NA|TRBV6-5
TGTGCCAGCAGTTACTCCACTCAACAGACCCAGTACTTC
CASSYSTQQTQYF
>NA|TRBJ1-1|TRBD1|TRBV7-9
TGTGCCAGCAGCGCCAAGGGGGCAGCCCTGAACACTGAAGCTTTCTTT
CASSAKGAALNTEAFF
>NA|TRBJ1-2|NA|TRBV9
TGTGCCAGCAGCGTTTCAGGGGTTTCGGCCTATGGCTACACCTTC
CASSVSGVSAYGYTF
>NA|TRBJ1-1|NA|TRBV19
TGTGCCAGTTCCCGTGACCAGGGGAACACTGAAGCTTTCTTT
CASSRDQGNTEAFF
>once|TRBJ2-5|TRBD2|TRBV9
TGTGCCAGCAGCGTAGCAGAGGCTAGCGGGCAAGAGACCCAGTACTTC
CASSVAEASGQETQYF
>NA|TRBJ1-2|NA|TRBV4-1
TGCGCCAGCAGCCAAGTATGGCCCGGGGTCGGCTACACCTTC
CASSQVWPGVGYTF
>once|TRBJ1-3|NA|TRBV11-2
TGTGCCAGCAGCTTAGTACAGGAAAGAGGAAACACCATATATTTT
CASSLVQERGNTIYF
>NA|TRBJ2-1|TRBD1|TRBV30
TGTGCCTGGACCAGATCATACCGGGACAGGGGGAGCGAGCAGTTCTTC
CAWTRSYRDRGSEQFF